Listed below are T cell receptor beta chains from one sample, sequenced in a study of T-cell memory formation after mild COVID-19. Each CDR3 protein gets one entry after TCRdb re-called the 5' RACE reads with MiXCR. The table shows some 350,000 distinct CDR3 sequences, with over 10% occurring only once. Material: PBMCs or a T cell subset sorted from them (not recorded which). These receptor sequences come from a man younger than 35 who had mild COVID-19 (a few samples of this study predate the infection). Cell type and time point are not known. Each CDR3 is given with its conserved first and last residue. The D gene is left open where the match is weak. Clone size is given for some rows only: seen once, a few or many times, or a class if the clone is expanded.

D gene	V gene	clone size	J gene	CDR3 DNA	CDR3 protein
-	TRBV18	few	TRBJ2-5	TGTGCCAGCTCAACCACCGTTAGAGAGACCCAGTACTTC	CASSTTVRETQYF
-	TRBV21-1	many	TRBJ2-5	TGTGCCAGCAGCAAAGGAAAAGGGCCCCGGGACAGGTACCAAGAGACCCAGTACTTC	CASSKGKGPRDRYQETQYF
TRBD1	TRBV6-2/TRBV6-3	-	TRBJ2-3	TGTGCCAGCAGGAGGACAGGGGCAGATACGCAGTATTTT	CASRRTGADTQYF
-	TRBV11-2	-	TRBJ2-1	TGTGCCAGCAGCCCATACCTAGACAATGAGCAGTTCTTC	CASSPYLDNEQFF
-	TRBV7-2	-	TRBJ2-4	TGTGCCAGCAGCCCGCGACAGTCCCTAGCCAAAAACATTCAGTACTTC	CASSPRQSLAKNIQYF
-	TRBV5-6	few	TRBJ1-6	TGTGCCAGCAGCTTGACAGCAAATTCACCCCTCCACTTT	CASSLTANSPLHF
TRBD2	TRBV9	-	TRBJ2-1	TGTGCCAGCAGCGTAATCGGGGGGGCCGATGAGCAGTTCTTC	CASSVIGGADEQFF
TRBD2	TRBV4-3	many	TRBJ2-1	TGCGCCAGCAGCCAAGAGCCGGGACTAGCCTACAATGAGCAGTTCTTC	CASSQEPGLAYNEQFF
-	TRBV29-1	-	TRBJ1-1	TGCAGCGTTGTAAGGGAGTATAGGACTGAAGCTTTCTTT	CSVVREYRTEAFF
-	TRBV10-3	-	TRBJ2-1	TGTGCCATCACCGGAACCCTTGCGGGCACCGAGCAGTTCTTC	CAITGTLAGTEQFF
-	TRBV2	few	TRBJ2-3	TGTGCCAGCAGTTTCATGCAACCGGGCACAGATACGCAGTATTTT	CASSFMQPGTDTQYF
-	TRBV15	-	TRBJ2-3	TGTGCCACCAGCAGAGATTCCCCAGATACGCAGTATTTT	CATSRDSPDTQYF
-	TRBV10-3	many	TRBJ1-2	TGTGCCATCAGTGAAGAACCCTTCTATGGCTACACCTTC	CAISEEPFYGYTF
TRBD1	TRBV6-6	-	TRBJ2-4	TGTGCCAGCAGTTACTCAGCGAGACAGGGGGCGTTGGACATTCAGTACTTC	CASSYSARQGALDIQYF
TRBD2	TRBV11-2	-	TRBJ2-7	TGTGCCAGCAGCTACGCGGGAGGAAGTCGCGAGCAGTACTTC	CASSYAGGSREQYF
-	TRBV6-2/TRBV6-3	-	TRBJ1-1	TGTGCCAGCAGTTCACTAGGTTGGGCAGGGCCCACTGAAGCTTTCTTT	CASSSLGWAGPTEAFF
-	TRBV7-2	-	TRBJ2-1	TGTGCCAGTTTAGGCCCCTGGCCCTACAATGAGCAGTTCTTC	CASLGPWPYNEQFF
-	TRBV7-9	few	TRBJ1-2	TGTGCCAGCAGCTTACAGGCCCGCTACTATGGCTACACCTTC	CASSLQARYYGYTF
-	TRBV20-1	many	TRBJ1-5	TGCAGTGCTAGATCGTTGGGGACGGGCAATCAGCCCCAGCATTTT	CSARSLGTGNQPQHF
-	TRBV5-5	few	TRBJ2-3	TGTGCCAGCAGCCAAATCTGGACAGCCCAGGGAGATACGCAGTATTTT	CASSQIWTAQGDTQYF
-	TRBV7-2	few	TRBJ2-3	TGTGCCAGCAGCTTGGGCCCGTTCGGGTTGGATACGCAGTATTTT	CASSLGPFGLDTQYF
-	TRBV18	few	TRBJ2-3	TGTGCCAGCTCACCCCAAGGAGCAGTTGTAGATACGCAGTATTTT	CASSPQGAVVDTQYF
-	TRBV19	-	TRBJ2-3	TGTGCCAGTGGCCCGTTGTCGTCTAGCACAGATACGCAGTATTTT	CASGPLSSSTDTQYF
-	TRBV4-1	-	TRBJ1-6	TGCGCCAGCCGGACAGTGGATTCACCCCTCCACTTT	CASRTVDSPLHF
-	TRBV4-3	-	TRBJ1-5	TGCGCCAGCAGCCAAGATATCTCAGGGCGAGAGAATCAGCCCCAGCATTTT	CASSQDISGRENQPQHF
-	TRBV20-1	few	TRBJ2-7	TGCAGTGCTAGAGGGACTTACCGCTCCTACGAGCAGTACTTC	CSARGTYRSYEQYF
TRBD1	TRBV4-1	once	TRBJ1-2	TGCGCCAGCAGCCAAAGGGACTCCGGACAGGATGGCTACACCTTC	CASSQRDSGQDGYTF
TRBD1	TRBV20-1	few	TRBJ2-2	TGCAGTGCTAGCAAGACAGGGTCGACCGGGGAGCTGTTTTTT	CSASKTGSTGELFF
TRBD2	TRBV7-2	few	TRBJ2-3	TGTGCCAGCAGCGAGGGACTAGCGAGAAATACGCAGTATTTT	CASSEGLARNTQYF
-	TRBV5-4	-	TRBJ2-1	TGTGCCAGCAGCTTGGTGGTGTCGAGGAATGATGGGCAGTTCTTC	CASSLVVSRNDGQFF
-	TRBV11-2	-	TRBJ1-4	TGTGCCAGCAGCCCCTCGACAGTGCCTAATGAAAAACTGTTTTTT	CASSPSTVPNEKLFF